This T cell receptor (beta chain) came from a study of blood T cell repertoires in COVID-19. The overall study: T cells, B-cell-depleted T cells, or PBMCs supplied cDNA or gDNA.

CDR1 SGHTS and CDR2 YDEGEE come from the germline V gene. V dropped 6 bases and J dropped 4 bases, with 17 bases sitting between them. The CDR3 covers 15 residues. The table came from immunoSEQ multiplex PCR; TCRdb's copy has only in-frame clones and leaves some out. The repertoire has about 340,000 clones, 86% of them found once; the top ten carry 7.1%. The chain uses TRBV5-8 and TRBJ2-1, with D possibly being TRBD1 (6 bases). The clonotype comes from a woman aged 60-75 years with COVID-19, enrolled during active disease. The sample taken for sequencing was peripheral blood. The DNA of the CDR3 is TGTGCCAGCACCTTACAGGGCTACGATTACAATGAGCAGTTCTTC. As protein: CASTLQGYDYNEQFF.